The 19 T cell receptor beta chains given below trace back to one sample, sequenced in a study of radiation and T cells in renal cell carcinoma. The sample's time point: blood 4 weeks post-SBRT, at nephrectomy. Treatment described: 15 Gy SBRT to primary tumor, nephrectomy 4 weeks later. The data were produced by immunoSEQ multiplex PCR, yet TCRdb's version contains in-frame clones alone and is incomplete. The table records 130,000 to 150,000 clones, 70% to 90% of them present only once. Here the sequenced sample was blood, taken from a patient whose treatment included radiotherapy and nephrectomy. The receptors come from a woman in her 50s with renal cell carcinoma.

This chain connects TRBV19 to TRBJ1-1; TRBD1 is a possible D gene (5 bases). The CDR3 runs to 15 residues. In germline, CDR1 is LNHDA, CDR2 SQIVND (reference sequence). The germline V and J ends were trimmed by 3 bases and 1 base, with 12 bases remaining between them. This chain's CDR3 is CASSMGETANTEAFF. In DNA form, the CDR3 reads TGTGCCAGTAGTATGGGGGAAACGGCGAACACTGAAGCTTTCTTT.

The chain recombines TRBV5-4 with TRBJ2-1; TRBD2 matches at 7 bases. The ends lost 4 bases at V and 0 bases at J; junction bases unmatched: 10. This CDR3 is 17 amino acids long. Germline V CDR1 and CDR2: SGHNT, YYREEE (reference sequence). The DNA for the CDR3 is TGTGCCAGCAGCCCCAGCCCCCGCGGGAGCTCCTACAATGAGCAGTTCTTC. Amino acid sequence: CASSPSPRGSSYNEQFF.

The rearrangement uses TRBV25-1 and TRBJ2-2; maybe TRBD1 (6 bases). Germline CDR1 is MGHDK and CDR2 is SYGVNS. V was shortened by 6 bases and J by 0 bases, with 11 bases between the two germline ends. The CDR3 loop spans 15 amino acids. DNA for the CDR3: TGTGCCAGCAGGAAGGGGGTTCCGAACACCGGGGAGCTGTTTTTT. Amino acids: CASRKGVPNTGELFF.

This sequence joins TRBV11-2 and TRBJ2-3; D unclear. In germline, CDR1 is SGHAT, CDR2 FQNNGV. The germline V and J ends were trimmed by 3 bases and 2 bases, with 3 bases remaining between them. The CDR3 consists of 12 residues. The CDR3 DNA follows: TGTGCCAGCAGCTTCACCACAGATACGCAGTATTTT. Amino acids: CASSFTTDTQYF. Full variable domain (missing parts from reference TRBV11-2 and TRBJ2-3): EAGVAQSPRYKIIEKRQSVAFWCNPISGHATLYWYQQILGQGPKLLIQFQNNGVVDDSQLPKDRFSAERLKGVDSTLKIQPAKLEDSAVYLCASSFTTDTQYFGPGTRLTVL.

The chain uses TRBV7-8 and TRBJ1-1, with D tentatively TRBD1 (6 bases). The V end was cut by 2 bases, the J end by 5 bases, with 24 bases between. The CDR3 loop spans 18 amino acids. Germline loops: CDR1 SGHVS, CDR2 FQNEAQ. CDR3 amino acids: CASSLSDRTGGAVTEAFF. CDR3 nucleotides: TGTGCCAGCAGCTTATCCGACAGAACGGGGGGGGCTGTGACTGAAGCTTTCTTT.

This clone was seen just once. This chain connects TRBV6-1 to TRBJ2-1; a weak D match, TRBD1 (6 bases). V was trimmed by 2 bases and J by 4 bases, leaving 12 bases between them. Per germline, CDR1 MNHNS and CDR2 SASEGT. The length of the CDR3 is 15 residues. The CDR3 DNA is TGTGCCAGCAGTGAACAGGGGCCCGTTTACAATGAGCAGTTCTTC. Its protein is CASSEQGPVYNEQFF.

V gene TRBV27 combines with J gene TRBJ2-7, with D tentatively TRBD1 (6 bases). Germline V gene data show CDR1 as MNHEY and CDR2 as SMNVEV (reference sequence). Trimming removed 6 bases from V and 0 bases from J, with 15 bases in between. The CDR3 runs 15 residues. The chain's CDR3 is CASSQFRGSSYEQYF. DNA for the CDR3: TGTGCCAGCAGCCAATTCAGGGGTAGCTCCTACGAGCAGTACTTC.

The chain is built from TRBV10-1 and TRBJ2-6; D tentatively reads TRBD1 or TRBD2 (5 bases each). This CDR3 contains 13 residues. The germline V and J ends were trimmed by 4 bases and 12 bases, with 13 bases remaining between them. CDR1 and CDR2 (germline): WNHNN, SYGVQD (reference sequence). This CDR3 is CASSVGPSGVLTF. The CDR3 bases are TGCGCCAGCAGTGTGGGACCTTCAGGCGTCCTGACTTTC.

The chain couples TRBV5-1 to TRBJ2-7, with 7 bases identical to TRBD1. The CDR3 contains 15 residues. Looked up from germline, CDR1 is SGHRS and CDR2 is YFSETQ. With V trimmed by 4 bases and J by 2 bases, 9 bases remained unmatched. CDR3 sequence reads: CASSPGDSRTYEQYF. As DNA, the CDR3 is TGCGCCAGCAGCCCTGGGGACAGCAGAACCTACGAGCAGTACTTC.

The rearrangement joins TRBV15 to TRBJ2-5; a weak D match, TRBD1 (5 bases). Looked up from germline, CDR1 is LNHNV and CDR2 is YYDKDF (reference sequence). This CDR3 contains 16 residues. V lost 1 base and J 2 bases, leaving 14 bases between the germline ends. The CDR3 protein is CATSRARTRRQETQYF. The CDR3 DNA is TGTGCCACCAGCAGAGCCCGGACACGAAGACAAGAGACCCAGTACTTC.

This clone was observed a handful of times. The chain recombines TRBV18 with TRBJ2-7; TRBD1 agrees at 9 bases. This CDR3 has 14 residues. V trimming: 4 bases; J trimming: 5 bases; junction bases outside the gene matches: 6. CDR1 KGHSH and CDR2 LQKENI come from the germline V gene. The CDR3 sequence: CASSRDRVSNEQYF. CDR3 nucleotide sequence: TGTGCCAGCTCACGGGACAGGGTAAGCAACGAGCAGTACTTC.

The J gene is TRBJ2-1, the V gene TRBV4-3, with 7 positions matching TRBD2. The CDR3 loop spans 15 amino acids. Germline assignment: CDR1 LGHNA and CDR2 YSLEER. The V and J ends lost 4 bases and 3 bases, in that order; junction bases with no gene match: 6. The CDR3: CASSLERDNYNEQFF. The CDR3 nucleotides are TGCGCCAGCAGCCTTGAGCGGGATAACTACAATGAGCAGTTCTTC.

This clone has just a few counts. V gene TRBV7-9 combines with J gene TRBJ2-1; TRBD2 aligns across 12 bases. Germline V gene sequence: CDR1 SEHNR, CDR2 FQNEAQ (reference sequence). There are 13 residues in the CDR3. Unmatched junction bases numbered 5, after V lost 11 bases and J lost 6 bases. Here the CDR3 DNA reads TGTGCCTTAGGACTAGCGGGGACCAATGAGCAGTTCTTC. Protein sequence: CALGLAGTNEQFF.

The chain is built from TRBV30 and TRBJ1-1, with 7 bases matching TRBD1. CDR3 size: 14 residues. Germline V gene sequence: CDR1 GTSNPN, CDR2 SVGIG (reference sequence). Germline trimming cut 4 bases from V and 6 bases from J; bases unmatched to any gene: 11. CDR3: CAWTRRGSDSEAFF. The CDR3 coding sequence is TGTGCCTGGACTCGCAGGGGGTCCGACTCTGAAGCTTTCTTT.

The V gene is TRBV27, the J gene TRBJ1-5; D is uncertain. CDR3 length: 15 residues. V lost 2 bases, J lost 2 bases, and 10 bases lay in between. In germline, CDR1 is MNHEY, CDR2 SMNVEV (reference sequence). Here the CDR3 DNA reads TGTGCCAGCAGTTTAAAGGGTCGACGCAATCAGCCCCAGCATTTT. Translating it yields CASSLKGRRNQPQHF.

The chain joins TRBV15 to TRBJ2-5; D remains unclear. V dropped 3 bases and J dropped 5 bases, with 4 bases sitting between them. Germline-derived CDR1 and CDR2 are LNHNV and YYDKDF (reference sequence). CDR3 size: 11 residues. CDR3 DNA sequence: TGTGCCACCAGCAGGGCGGAGACCCAGTACTTC. It yields the protein CATSRAETQYF.

The chain recombines TRBV4-3 with TRBJ2-7, with D perhaps being TRBD1 or TRBD2 (5 bases each). CDR1 is LGHNA, CDR2 YSLEER, per germline. The CDR3 sequence is 14 residues long. Trimming removed 4 bases from V and 3 bases from J, with 13 bases in between. The CDR3 loop is CASSPGTGIYEQYF. CDR3 in DNA: TGCGCCAGCAGCCCAGGGACGGGAATCTACGAGCAGTACTTC.

The chain combines TRBV5-4 with TRBJ2-2; D gene unclear. Trimming stripped 3 bases from V and 5 bases from J, with 11 bases between. Germline values: CDR1 SGHNT, CDR2 YYREEE (reference sequence). CDR3 length: 14 residues. This CDR3 is CASSSPGGTGELFF. The CDR3 nucleotides read TGTGCCAGCAGCTCGCCAGGTGGAACCGGGGAGCTGTTTTTT.

The chain employs TRBV7-2 and TRBJ1-2, with 9 positions matching TRBD1. V shed 1 base, J shed 8 bases, and the junction held 5 bases outside the gene matches. Germline V lookup: CDR1 SGHTA, CDR2 FQGNSA. This CDR3 spans 14 amino acids. In DNA form, the CDR3 reads TGTGCCAGCAGCTTAGAAGGGACAGGGCAGGGCTACACCTTC. Amino acid sequence: CASSLEGTGQGYTF.